These T cell receptor beta chains were read from a single sample in a study of regulatory T cells in long-lasting Graves disease. TCRdb ran MiXCR on the multiplex PCR reads and lists one entry per CDR3 protein. The table has about 440,000 distinct CDR3 sequences, under 15% seen once. This same sample was also part of a study on T cells in Graves' hyperthyroidism and ophthalmopathy.

Sequencing used peripheral blood mononuclear cells (PBMCs), obtained at new diagnosis, from a patient treated with antithyroid drugs. These TCRs come from a woman aged 25 to 39 with Graves disease. Each CDR3 is given with its conserved first and last residue. The order of the fields is V gene, clone size, J gene, D gene, CDR3 protein, CDR3 DNA. A D gene is named only where the DNA matches it firmly. Expanded clones get a size class; other rows say once, few or many, or leave the size out.

>TRBV3-1|many|TRBJ2-3|-
CASSQDPGGTDTQYF
TGTGCCAGCAGCCAAGATCCTGGAGGCACAGATACGCAGTATTTT
>TRBV10-3|-|TRBJ2-2|-
CAISESGRGNTGELFF
TGTGCCATCAGTGAGTCTGGCAGGGGGAACACCGGGGAGCTGTTTTTT
>TRBV3-1|many|TRBJ2-1|TRBD1
CASRAGQGSTIYNEQFF
TGTGCCAGCAGGGCCGGACAGGGGTCAACAATCTACAATGAGCAGTTCTTC
>TRBV24-1|-|TRBJ2-1|-
CATRGPSPSYNEQFF
TGTGCCACCAGAGGTCCCTCGCCCTCCTACAATGAGCAGTTCTTC
>TRBV11-2|-|TRBJ2-7|TRBD1
CASSQGDPQLSEQYF
TGTGCCAGCAGCCAGGGGGACCCGCAATTATCCGAGCAGTACTTC
>TRBV5-1|many|TRBJ2-1|TRBD2
CASSLGRGLAGLSVNEQFF
TGCGCCAGCAGCTTGGGTAGGGGACTAGCGGGATTGTCAGTCAATGAGCAGTTCTTC
>TRBV11-3|many|TRBJ2-3|-
CASSFGSTDTQYF
TGTGCCAGCAGCTTCGGCAGCACAGATACGCAGTATTTT
>TRBV6-2/TRBV6-3|many|TRBJ1-5|-
CASRSRDTLYQPQHF
TGTGCCAGCCGCTCACGGGACACCCTTTATCAGCCCCAGCATTTT
>TRBV7-9|many|TRBJ2-7|-
CASGRGSYEQYF
TGTGCCAGCGGCAGGGGATCCTACGAGCAGTACTTC
>TRBV5-1|many|TRBJ1-2|-
CASSPSQGHSYGYTF
TGCGCCAGCAGCCCGTCACAGGGACACTCCTATGGCTACACCTTC
>TRBV19|-|TRBJ2-5|-
CASSRGDHLKTQYF
TGTGCCAGCTCCAGGGGCGACCACTTGAAGACCCAGTACTTC
>TRBV10-3|-|TRBJ2-1|TRBD2
CAISPGAGRAANEQFF
TGTGCCATCAGTCCTGGGGCGGGGAGGGCCGCCAATGAGCAGTTCTTC
>TRBV27|many|TRBJ2-2|-
CASSLSGGWGSNTGELFF
TGTGCCAGCAGTTTATCCGGTGGGTGGGGTTCGAACACCGGGGAGCTGTTTTTT
>TRBV30|many|TRBJ2-4|-
CAWSPPSVNIQYF
TGTGCCTGGAGTCCCCCTAGCGTAAACATTCAGTACTTC
>TRBV5-1|many|TRBJ2-3|-
CASSPQGLLGDTQYF
TGCGCCAGCAGCCCGCAGGGGTTATTGGGAGATACGCAGTATTTT
>TRBV15|few|TRBJ1-5|-
CATSRVQGSNQPQHF
TGTGCCACCAGCAGAGTCCAGGGTAGCAATCAGCCCCAGCATTTT
>TRBV10-3|-|TRBJ2-7|-
CAIGEEQYF
TGTGCCATCGGTGAGGAGCAGTACTTC
>TRBV12-3/TRBV12-4|many|TRBJ2-5|-
CASSSTELELETQYF
TGTGCCAGCAGTTCGACTGAGTTGGAACTGGAGACCCAGTACTTC
>TRBV7-2|many|TRBJ1-4|TRBD1
CASSLGPGGEKLFF
TGTGCCAGCAGCTTAGGTCCAGGGGGTGAAAAACTGTTTTTT
>TRBV30|few|TRBJ2-1|TRBD2
CAWIAGTRDNEQFF
TGTGCCTGGATCGCCGGGACTAGGGACAATGAGCAGTTCTTC
>TRBV7-3|few|TRBJ2-3|TRBD2
CASSSGTSGIDTQYF
TGTGCCAGCAGCTCCGGGACTAGCGGGATAGATACGCAGTATTTT
>TRBV20-1|many|TRBJ2-3|TRBD2
CSASPSGRGGTDTQYF
TGCAGTGCTAGTCCTAGCGGGAGGGGTGGGACAGATACGCAGTATTTT
>TRBV24-1|many|TRBJ1-1|-
CATPQDLRQALKAFF
TGTGCCACCCCCCAAGATTTGCGACAAGCACTTAAAGCTTTCTTT
>TRBV3-1|many|TRBJ2-1|TRBD2
CASRKREGYNEQFF
TGTGCCAGCAGAAAGCGGGAGGGCTACAATGAGCAGTTCTTC
>TRBV7-3|many|TRBJ2-3|-
CASSPEGATSATDTQYF
TGTGCCAGCAGCCCCGAAGGAGCGACTAGTGCTACAGATACGCAGTATTTT
>TRBV7-9|many|TRBJ2-2|TRBD2
CASSLSGGIKDGELFF
TGTGCCAGCAGCTTGTCGGGAGGTATAAAGGACGGGGAGCTGTTTTTT
>TRBV27|-|TRBJ2-2|-
CASRGISGELFF
TGTGCCAGCAGGGGCATCTCCGGGGAGCTGTTTTTT
>TRBV6-5|few|TRBJ1-2|-
CASSYSSGSNYGYTF
TGTGCCAGCAGTTACTCTTCAGGGTCTAACTATGGCTACACCTTC
>TRBV29-1|many|TRBJ2-2|TRBD1
CSALRQGATGELFF
TGCAGCGCCCTCCGACAGGGGGCGACCGGGGAGCTGTTTTTT
>TRBV6-5|many|TRBJ2-6|-
CASSSAGSWANVLTF
TGTGCCAGCAGTTCTGCGGGGAGCTGGGCCAACGTCCTGACTTTC
>TRBV12-3/TRBV12-4|many|TRBJ2-5|TRBD2
CASSLARGGRETQYF
TGTGCCAGCAGTTTAGCGCGGGGGGGGCGAGAGACCCAGTACTTC
>TRBV6-1|many|TRBJ2-5|-
CASSETSGVIQETQYF
TGTGCCAGCAGTGAAACTTCTGGGGTGATACAAGAGACCCAGTACTTC
>TRBV6-1|many|TRBJ2-2|TRBD1
CASSESVVGGANTGELFF
TGTGCCAGCAGTGAGAGTGTCGTAGGGGGCGCGAACACCGGGGAGCTGTTTTTT
>TRBV10-3|many|TRBJ2-7|-
CAIRDGQTYEQYF
TGTGCCATCAGGGACGGACAGACCTACGAGCAGTACTTC
>TRBV20-1|many|TRBJ2-6|-
CSARRGGSGANVLTF
TGCAGTGCTAGAAGGGGAGGCTCTGGGGCCAACGTCCTGACTTTC
>TRBV9|-|TRBJ2-5|TRBD2
CASSVGTSEQETQYF
TGTGCCAGCAGCGTTGGGACTAGCGAACAAGAGACCCAGTACTTC
>TRBV5-6|-|TRBJ2-7|-
CASSGDRLYEQYF
TGTGCCAGCAGCGGAGACAGGTTATACGAGCAGTACTTC